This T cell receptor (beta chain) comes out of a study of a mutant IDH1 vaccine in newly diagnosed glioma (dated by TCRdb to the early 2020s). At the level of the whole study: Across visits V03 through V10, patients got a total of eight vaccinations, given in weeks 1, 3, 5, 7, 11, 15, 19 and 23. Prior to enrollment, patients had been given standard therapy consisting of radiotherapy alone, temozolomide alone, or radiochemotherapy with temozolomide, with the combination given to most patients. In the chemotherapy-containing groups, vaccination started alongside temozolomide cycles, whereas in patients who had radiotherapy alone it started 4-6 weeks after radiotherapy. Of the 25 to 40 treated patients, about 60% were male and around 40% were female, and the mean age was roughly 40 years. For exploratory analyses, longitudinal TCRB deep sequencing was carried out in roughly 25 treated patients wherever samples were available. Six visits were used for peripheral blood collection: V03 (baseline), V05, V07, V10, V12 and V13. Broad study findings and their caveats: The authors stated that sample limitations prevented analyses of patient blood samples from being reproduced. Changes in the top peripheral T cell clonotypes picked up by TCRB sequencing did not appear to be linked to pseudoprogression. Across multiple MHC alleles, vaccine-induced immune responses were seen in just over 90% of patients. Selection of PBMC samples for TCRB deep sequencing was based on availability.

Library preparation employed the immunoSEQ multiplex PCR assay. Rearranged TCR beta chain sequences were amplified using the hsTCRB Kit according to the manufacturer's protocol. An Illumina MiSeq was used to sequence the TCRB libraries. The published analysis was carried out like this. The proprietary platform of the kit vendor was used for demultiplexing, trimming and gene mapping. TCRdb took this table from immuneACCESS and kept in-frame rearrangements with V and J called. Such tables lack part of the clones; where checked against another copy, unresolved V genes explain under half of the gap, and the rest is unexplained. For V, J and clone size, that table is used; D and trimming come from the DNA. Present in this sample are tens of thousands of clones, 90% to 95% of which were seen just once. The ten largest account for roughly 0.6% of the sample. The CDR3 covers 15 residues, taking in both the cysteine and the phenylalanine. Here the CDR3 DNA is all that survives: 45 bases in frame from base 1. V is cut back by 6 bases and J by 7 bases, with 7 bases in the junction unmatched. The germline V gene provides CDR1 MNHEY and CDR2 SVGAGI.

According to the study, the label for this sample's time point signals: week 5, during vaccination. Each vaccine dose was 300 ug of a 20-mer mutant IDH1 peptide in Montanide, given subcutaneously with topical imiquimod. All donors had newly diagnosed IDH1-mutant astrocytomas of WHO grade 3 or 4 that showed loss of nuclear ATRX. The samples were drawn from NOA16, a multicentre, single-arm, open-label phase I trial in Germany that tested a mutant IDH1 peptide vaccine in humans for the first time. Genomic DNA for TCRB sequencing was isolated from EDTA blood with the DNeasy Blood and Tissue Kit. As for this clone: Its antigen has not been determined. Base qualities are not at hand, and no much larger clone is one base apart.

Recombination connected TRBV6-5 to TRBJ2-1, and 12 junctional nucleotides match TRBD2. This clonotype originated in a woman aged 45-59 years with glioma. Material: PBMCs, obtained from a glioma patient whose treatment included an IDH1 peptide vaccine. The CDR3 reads CASSPPTSGSNEQFF. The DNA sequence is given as TGTGCCAGCAGCCCTCCGACTAGCGGGAGTAATGAGCAGTTCTTC.